These 23 T cell receptor beta chains were sequenced from one sample in a study of T cell clonality in common variable immunodeficiency. Overall study results and limits: Fewer deletions and N-nucleotide insertions were reportedly seen in common variable immunodeficiency TCR beta sequences.

The repertoire was sequenced with immunoSEQ multiplex PCR; TCRdb's copy has only in-frame clones and lacks some. Observed in the sample are 25,000 to 30,000 clones, none of them singletons. Their cognate antigens are unknown. The sequencing input was peripheral blood mononuclear cells. Every receptor here comes from a human donor with common variable immunodeficiency.

In its sample, this clone was seen many times. The read gets to within 3 residues of the CDR3 end, and the germline J gene fills in the rest. The chain joins TRBV10-3 to TRBJ1-3; a weak D match, TRBD1 (5 bases). V lost 6 bases, J lost 4 bases, and 10 bases lay in between. CDR1 is ENHRY, CDR2 SYGVKD, per germline. This CDR3 has 13 amino acids. CDR3 DNA (partial): TGTGCCATCAGCGCGGACATGGGAAACACC. Translation: CAISADMGNT. The entire CDR3 reads CAISADMGNTIYF.

This clone was counted many times. From the germline J gene comes the end of the CDR3, since the read stops 3 residues before it. The genes are TRBV5-4 and TRBJ2-3; 7 nucleotides match TRBD1. CDR1 and CDR2 (germline): SGHNT, YYREEE (reference sequence). With 2 bases clipped from V and 0 bases from J, the junction kept 0 bases outside the gene matches. CDR3 length: 14 amino acids. CDR3 region: CASSLGGSTDTQYF. The DNA read from the CDR3 is TGTGCCAGCAGCTTAGGGGGCAGCACAGATACG. The variable domain in full, with the rest retrieved from reference TRBV5-4 and TRBJ2-3, is ETGVTQSPTHLIKTRGQQVTLRCSSQSGHNTVSWYQQALGQGPQFIFQYYREEENGRGNFPPRFSGLQFPNYSSELNVNALELDDSALYLCASSLGGSTDTQYFGPGTRLTVL.

This clone was detected ten times or more. The read halts 3 residues ahead of the CDR3 end, with the missing end drawn from the germline J gene. The chain employs TRBV20-1 and TRBJ2-7, with 7 positions matching TRBD1. V lost 6 bases and J lost 0; bases outside the gene matches: 5. The V gene's germline CDR1 is DFQATT and CDR2 SNEGSKA (reference sequence). CDR3 length equals 13 residues. The CDR3 bases that were read are TGCAGTGCGAGGGGACAGAACTCCTACGAG. Its translation is CSARGQNSYE. In full, the CDR3 is CSARGQNSYEQYF.

There are many counts of this clone. The read ends 3 residues before the CDR3 terminus; that terminus is restored from the germline J gene. This chain uses TRBV19 with TRBJ2-1; D is unclear. The V and J ends lost 10 bases and 3 bases respectively, with 10 bases between them. The germline V gene encodes CDR1 LNHDA and CDR2 SQIVND (reference sequence). The CDR3 contains 12 residues. CDR3 amino acids: CATTQGYNEQFF. The covered CDR3 bases are TGTGCCACAACCCAAGGCTACAATGAG.

At least ten counts were recorded for this clone. Read coverage stops 3 residues before the CDR3 terminus; the germline J gene supplies the remainder. V usage is TRBV20-1 and J usage is TRBJ2-7; 9 positions agree with TRBD1. This CDR3 has 13 residues. Germline lookup yields CDR1 DFQATT and CDR2 SNEGSKA (reference sequence). The V gene end was trimmed by 7 bases and the J gene end by 2 bases; junction bases not matched to a gene: 6. The CDR3 bases that were read are TGCAGTGGCCCGGGACAGGGAACCTACGAG. As protein: CSGPGQGTYE. The whole CDR3 is CSGPGQGTYEQYF.

This clone was seen more than once but under ten times. Read coverage stops 3 residues before the CDR3 terminus; the germline J gene supplies the remainder. This chain links TRBV7-9 with TRBJ2-1, with a possible D match to TRBD2 (5 bases). The CDR3 totals 14 residues. V was cut by 5 bases and J by 2 bases, with 10 bases left in between. CDR1 is SEHNR and CDR2 is FQNEAQ in the germline V gene (reference sequence). The CDR3 protein is CASSKLDTYNEQFF. The part of the CDR3 DNA that was read is TGTGCCAGCAGCAAACTAGATACCTACAATGAG.

By frequency in the sample, this clone is medium-sized. The read terminates 3 residues ahead of where the CDR3 ends, so the germline J gene completes it. The V and J genes are TRBV6-1 and TRBJ2-1, with D maybe TRBD2 (5 bases). The CDR3 totals 15 residues. Germline V CDR1 and CDR2: MNHNS, SASEGT. V was trimmed by 4 bases and J by 4 bases, leaving 14 bases between them. The covered CDR3 bases are TGTGCCAGCAGTGGCTTGAGCGGAGCTTACAATGAG. This encodes CASSGLSGAYNE. The whole CDR3 sequence is CASSGLSGAYNEQFF.

This clone has at least ten counts. The CDR3 is cut off 3 residues early in the read; its end comes from the germline J gene. The J gene is TRBJ1-2, the V gene TRBV29-1, with TRBD1 matching over 11 bases. J gave up 4 bases and V 4 bases, and 5 bases lay outside the gene matches. CDR1 is SQVTM, CDR2 ANQGSEA, per germline. The CDR3 length is 14 residues. CDR3 in amino acids: CSVGGTGGAYGYTF. CDR3 DNA (partial): TGCAGCGTTGGGGGGACAGGGGGGGCCTATGGC. The complete variable domain, with remaining parts taken from reference TRBV29-1 and TRBJ1-2, reads SAVISQKPSRDICQRGTSLTIQCQVDSQVTMMFWYRQQPGQSLTLIATANQGSEATYESGFVIDKFPISRPNLTFSTLTVSNMSPEDSSIYLCSVGGTGGAYGYTFGSGTRLTVV.

This clone was counted at least ten times. The CDR3 end is not reached by the read, which stops 3 residues before it; the germline J gene fills it in. The V call is TRBV18, the J call TRBJ2-7; 9 bases agree with TRBD2. The CDR3 has 14 residues. With V trimmed by 6 bases and J by 4 bases, 7 bases remained unmatched. Per germline, CDR1 KGHSH and CDR2 LQKENI. Incomplete CDR3 DNA: TGTGCCAGCTCCCAGACTAGCGGTTCATACGAG. It encodes CASSQTSGSYE. The entire CDR3 sequence reads CASSQTSGSYEQYF.

This clone was seen ten or more times. The CDR3 extends 3 residues past the end of the read, so its final part is completed from the germline J gene. The chain recombines TRBV6-1 with TRBJ1-1; a possible D gene is TRBD1 (5 bases). V lost 2 bases, J lost 1 base, and 11 bases lay in between. The CDR3 spans 15 residues. CDR1 MNHNS and CDR2 SASEGT come from the germline V gene. The CDR3 loop is CASSELGQGNTEAFF. The CDR3 DNA, read in part, is TGTGCCAGCAGTGAACTAGGGCAGGGGAACACTGAA.

In this sample, this clone turned up many times. From the germline J gene comes the end of the CDR3, since the read stops 3 residues before it. The genes are TRBV14 and TRBJ2-1; TRBD2 might be the D (6 bases). This CDR3 has 15 amino acids. Trimming took off 4 bases at V and 6 bases at J, with 16 bases between the two ends. The germline V gene has CDR1 SGHDN and CDR2 FVKESK. Partial CDR3 DNA: TGTGCCAGCAGCCCCGGTGGTAGCGGACTCAATGAG. Its translation: CASSPGGSGLNE. The entire CDR3 protein reads CASSPGGSGLNEQFF.

This clone came up many times. Coverage ceases 3 residues before the CDR3 finishes, and the germline J gene fills in the end. This sample includes further DNA sequences coding for the same CDR3. V is TRBV18 and J is TRBJ2-2; TRBD2 is a possible D gene (6 bases). The CDR3 loop spans 16 amino acids. Germline V gene lookup returns CDR1 KGHSH and CDR2 LQKENI. Trimming cost V 0 bases and J 5 bases, with 13 bases left between them. The sequenced part of the CDR3 DNA is TGTGCCAGCTCACCACCGTCGGGGGAGGTTACCGGGGAG. Amino acids: CASSPPSGEVTGE. The full-length CDR3 reads as CASSPPSGEVTGELFF.

The table lists this clone with many counts. The read is 3 residues too short to cover the CDR3 end, so that end is filled in from the germline J gene. This chain connects TRBV5-1 to TRBJ2-5, with 11 bases identical to TRBD2. The V gene's germline CDR1 is SGHRS and CDR2 YFSETQ. The CDR3 is 18 residues long. Germline trimming cut 5 bases from V and 2 bases from J; bases unmatched to any gene: 14. The part of the CDR3 DNA that was read is TGCGCCAGCAGTTCCGAGGGGACTAGCGGCGGATTACAAGAGACC. Amino acids: CASSSEGTSGGLQET. From start to end, the CDR3 is CASSSEGTSGGLQETQYF.

This clone has ten or more counts. Other DNA sequences from this sample encode an identical CDR3 as well. CDR3 residues: CASSLVGGYTF. The sequenced CDR3 bases are TGTGCCAGTAGTCTTGTCGGTGGC. J is TRBJ1-2 and V is TRBV19; no firm D call. The CDR3 goes on 3 residues after the read ends, and that part is filled in from the germline J gene. Germline CDR1 is LNHDA and CDR2 is SQIVND (reference sequence). The CDR3 is 11 residues long. The V end lost 5 bases, the J end lost 7 bases, and 8 bases lay between the germline ends.

The sample holds many counts of this clone. Read sequence stops 3 residues before the CDR3 end, and the germline J gene provides the missing end. The V and J genes are TRBV20-1 and TRBJ1-5; 12 nucleotides match TRBD1. Germline V gene lookup returns CDR1 DFQATT and CDR2 SNEGSKA (reference sequence). The V and J ends lost 3 bases and 7 bases, in that order; junction bases with no gene match: 7. The CDR3 contains 15 residues. This chain's CDR3 is CSASWGQGAWQPQHF. CDR3 DNA (partial): TGCAGTGCTAGTTGGGGACAGGGGGCTTGGCAGCCC.

This clone was observed a handful of times. Coverage ceases 3 residues before the CDR3 finishes, and the germline J gene fills in the end. The V gene is TRBV7-8, the J gene TRBJ2-7, with D unresolved. The germline V and J ends were trimmed by 1 base and 2 bases, with 9 bases remaining between them. CDR3 length: 14 amino acids. Germline CDR1 is SGHVS and CDR2 is FQNEAQ. The sequenced CDR3 bases are TGTGCCAGCAGCTTAGGCCGAGACACCTACGAG. Protein sequence: CASSLGRDTYE. The full-length CDR3 reads as CASSLGRDTYEQYF. The complete variable domain, with remaining parts taken from reference TRBV7-8 and TRBJ2-7, reads GAGVSQSPRYKVAKRGQDVALRCDPISGHVSLFWYQQALGQGPEFLTYFQNEAQLDKSGLPSDRFFAERPEGSVSTLKIQRTQQEDSAVYLCASSLGRDTYEQYFGPGTRLTVT.

This clone was seen a handful of times. The read ends 3 residues early relative to the CDR3; the germline J gene fills the gap. This chain connects TRBV5-1 to TRBJ2-7, with a possible D match to TRBD1 (6 bases). Per germline, CDR1 SGHRS and CDR2 YFSETQ. V was shortened by 4 bases and J by 5 bases, with 16 bases between the two germline ends. CDR3 length: 14 amino acids. Incomplete CDR3 DNA: TGCGCCAGCAGCCCGGACAGCGTCAAGAACGAG. Protein product: CASSPDSVKNE. In full, the CDR3 reads CASSPDSVKNEQYF.

This clone was seen ten or more times. The read gets to within 3 residues of the CDR3 end, and the germline J gene fills in the rest. The V and J genes are TRBV20-1 and TRBJ1-5; 10 bases agree with TRBD1. This CDR3 is 16 amino acids long. With 2 bases clipped from V and 4 bases from J, the junction kept 8 bases outside the gene matches. Germline CDR1 is DFQATT and CDR2 is SNEGSKA (reference sequence). This CDR3 is CSARPTRDRGNQPQHF. The part of the CDR3 DNA that was read is TGCAGTGCTAGACCTACAAGGGACAGGGGTAATCAGCCC.

This clone was recorded a few times. Sequencing ends 3 residues short of the CDR3 end; the germline J gene provides the rest. Other nucleotide sequences from this sample produce the same CDR3. The chain links TRBV7-9 to TRBJ2-1, with D unresolved. With 5 bases removed from V and 4 bases from J, the gap between germline ends came to 3 bases. The CDR3 loop spans 11 amino acids. The germline CDR1 and CDR2 sequences are SEHNR and FQNEAQ (reference sequence). CDR3 loop: CASSPYNEQFF. The covered CDR3 bases are TGTGCCAGCAGCCCTTACAATGAG.

This clone has at least ten counts. The read ends 3 residues shy of where the CDR3 ends; the end is completed using the germline J gene. The genes are TRBV20-1 and TRBJ1-2, with a weak D call TRBD1 (6 bases). Trimming stripped 0 bases from V and 0 bases from J, with 11 bases between. This CDR3 region has 15 residues. Germline CDR1 and CDR2: DFQATT and SNEGSKA (reference sequence). The part of the CDR3 DNA that was read is TGCAGTGCTAGAGAGGGGGCTACGGCTAACTATGGC. It yields the protein CSAREGATANYG. The whole CDR3 is CSAREGATANYGYTF.

The sequenced part of the CDR3 DNA is TGTGCCAGCAGCGAGCTGACTAACTATGGC. It yields the protein CASSELTNYG. The complete CDR3 sequence is CASSELTNYGYTF. The chain links TRBV7-9 to TRBJ1-2; D unresolved. The CDR3 end lies 3 residues beyond the end of the read and is filled in from the germline J gene. Trimming left V 5 bases short and J 0 bases short, with 7 bases between. CDR1 is SEHNR, CDR2 FQNEAQ, per germline (reference sequence). This CDR3 is built from 13 residues.

This clone has only a few counts. Read sequence stops 3 residues before the CDR3 end, and the germline J gene provides the missing end. The chain joins TRBV30 to TRBJ2-1; 11 bases map to TRBD2. The CDR3 sequence is 15 residues long. The ends lost 1 base at V and 2 bases at J; junction bases unmatched: 1. Per the germline V gene, CDR1 is GTSNPN and CDR2 is SVGIG (reference sequence). The chain's CDR3 is CAWSGSGRAYNEQFF. The part of the CDR3 DNA that was read is TGTGCCTGGAGTGGTAGCGGGAGGGCCTACAATGAG.

This clone was picked up a small number of times. The CDR3 is cut off 3 residues early in the read; its end comes from the germline J gene. At the DNA level, this CDR3 is encoded by other sequences in the same sample as well. The chain joins TRBV7-6 to TRBJ1-3, with D unresolved. V lost 2 bases, J lost 3 bases, and 5 bases lay in between. The CDR3 contains 13 residues. Germline V gives CDR1 SGHVS, CDR2 FNYEAQ. The CDR3 loop is CASSLPGGNTIYF. The sequenced part of the CDR3 DNA is TGTGCCAGCAGCTTACCCGGTGGAAACACC.